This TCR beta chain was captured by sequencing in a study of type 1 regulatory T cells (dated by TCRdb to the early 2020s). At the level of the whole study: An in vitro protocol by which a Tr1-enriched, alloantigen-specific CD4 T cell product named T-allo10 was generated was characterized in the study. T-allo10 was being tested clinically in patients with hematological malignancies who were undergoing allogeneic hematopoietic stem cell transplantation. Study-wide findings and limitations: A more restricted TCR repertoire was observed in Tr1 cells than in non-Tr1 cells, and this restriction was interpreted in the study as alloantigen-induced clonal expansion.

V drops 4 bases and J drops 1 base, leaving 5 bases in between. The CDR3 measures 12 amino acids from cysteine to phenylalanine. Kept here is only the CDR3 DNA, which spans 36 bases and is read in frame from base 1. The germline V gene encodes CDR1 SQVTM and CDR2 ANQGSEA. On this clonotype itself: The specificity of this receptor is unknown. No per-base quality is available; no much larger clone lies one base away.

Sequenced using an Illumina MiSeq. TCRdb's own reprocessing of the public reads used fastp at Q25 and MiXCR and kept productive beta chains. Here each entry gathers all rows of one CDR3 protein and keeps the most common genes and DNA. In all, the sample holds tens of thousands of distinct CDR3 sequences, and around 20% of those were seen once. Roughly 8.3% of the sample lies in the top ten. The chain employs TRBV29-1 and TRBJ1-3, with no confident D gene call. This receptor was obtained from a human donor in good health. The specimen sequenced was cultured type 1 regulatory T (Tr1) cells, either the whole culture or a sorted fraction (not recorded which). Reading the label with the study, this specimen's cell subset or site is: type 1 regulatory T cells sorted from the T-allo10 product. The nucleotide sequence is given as TGCAGCGTTGGGAGGTCTGGAAACACCATATATTTT. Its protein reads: CSVGRSGNTIYF.